The rows below give T cell receptor beta chains drawn from one sample of a study of cytomegalovirus exposure and HLA in healthy donors. The method was immunoSEQ multiplex PCR; TCRdb's version includes in-frame clones alone and lacks a portion of them. This sample contains around 140,000 clones. Sample: PBMCs. Receptor source: a man aged 18 to 30 in good health and CMV-seronegative. CDR3s include the opening cysteine and the closing phenylalanine or tryptophan. The D gene is left open where the match is weak.

v_call	j_call	d_call	cdr3_nt	cdr3_aa
TRBV6-4	TRBJ1-2	TRBD1	TGTGCCAGCAGTTCCGACAGGGCCAACTATGGCTACACCTTC	CASSSDRANYGYTF
TRBV9	TRBJ2-2	-	TGTGCCAGCAGCCTAGGGCATTCTCAGGACACCGGGGAGCTGTTTTTT	CASSLGHSQDTGELFF
TRBV10-3	TRBJ1-1	-	TGTGCCATCAGCAGGGAAGCCACTGAAGCTTTCTTT	CAISREATEAFF
TRBV29-1	TRBJ2-7	-	TGCAGCGTCGCCGGACAAGCCTACGAGCAGTACTTC	CSVAGQAYEQYF
TRBV11-2	TRBJ2-3	TRBD2	TGTGCCAGCAGCTCAGACGGGCGGGGGGGCTCAGATACGCAGTATTTT	CASSSDGRGGSDTQYF
TRBV7-4	TRBJ1-2	TRBD1	TGTGCCAGCAGCCCCGAAGGGACAGGGCTCCACTATGGCTACACCTTC	CASSPEGTGLHYGYTF
TRBV13	TRBJ2-7	TRBD1	TGTGCCAGCAGCTCATTTCTACAGGGGTCCTACGAGCAGTACTTC	CASSSFLQGSYEQYF
TRBV6-6	TRBJ2-1	-	TGTGCCAGCAGTGCTCTACCTAGCTACTACAATGAGCAGTTCTTC	CASSALPSYYNEQFF
TRBV18	TRBJ2-5	TRBD2	TGTGCCAGCTCAGTACTCGGGACTAGCGTCCAAGAGACCCAGTACTTC	CASSVLGTSVQETQYF
TRBV13	TRBJ2-3	TRBD2	TGTGCCAGCAGCTTAGCGGTAGCGGGAGTGGCAGATACGCAGTATTTT	CASSLAVAGVADTQYF
TRBV28	TRBJ2-3	-	TGTGCCAGCAGTTACTTCACAGATACGCAGTATTTT	CASSYFTDTQYF
TRBV28	TRBJ2-7	-	TGTGCCAGCACCCAGGCGTTGAGGGACGAGCAGTACTTC	CASTQALRDEQYF
TRBV29-1	TRBJ1-3	-	TGCAGCGTTGTGGGTGGAGGCTTTGGTGGAAACACCATATATTTT	CSVVGGGFGGNTIYF
TRBV19	TRBJ2-5	TRBD1	TGTGCCAGTAGAAGGGACAGCCAAGAGACCCAGTACTTC	CASRRDSQETQYF
TRBV27	TRBJ2-1	TRBD2	TGTGCCAGCAGTCGTAGCGGGGGCCTCGTTAATGAGCAGTTCTTC	CASSRSGGLVNEQFF
TRBV2	TRBJ2-3	-	TGTGCCGTCCAAGGGAAGACGGGGGGCGCCTCCACAGATACGCAGTATTTT	CAVQGKTGGASTDTQYF
TRBV7-6	TRBJ2-6	-	TGTGCCAGCAGCTCGACAGTATCTGGGGCCAACGTCCTGACTTTC	CASSSTVSGANVLTF
TRBV10-3	TRBJ1-1	TRBD1	TGTGCCACCGATTCGGGACAGAGCAACACTGAAGCTTTCTTT	CATDSGQSNTEAFF
TRBV5-1	TRBJ2-7	-	TGCGCCAGCAGCGGCGGAGAAGTTTCCTACGAGCAGTACTTC	CASSGGEVSYEQYF
TRBV11-3	TRBJ1-1	-	TGTGCCAGCAGCCTGAGGGGGACTGAAGCTTTCTTT	CASSLRGTEAFF
TRBV28	TRBJ1-1	TRBD1	TGTGCCAGCAAGTGGTTCGGGACAGGGTCCTATGAAGCTTTCTTT	CASKWFGTGSYEAFF
TRBV18	TRBJ2-7	TRBD2	TGTGCCAGCTCACCAACCTCTATAGGGCTAGCGGGCCCGAACGAGCAGTACTTC	CASSPTSIGLAGPNEQYF
TRBV6-4	TRBJ2-2	-	TGTGCCAGCAGTCACAGGGACACCGGGGAGCTGTTTTTT	CASSHRDTGELFF
TRBV27	TRBJ1-6	-	TGTGCCAGCAGTTTGCGGGAGATCAATAATTCACCCCTCCACTTT	CASSLREINNSPLHF
TRBV10-3	TRBJ1-1	-	TGTGCCATCAGTGGTACTGGGGACTCTGAAGCTTTCTTT	CAISGTGDSEAFF
TRBV7-8	TRBJ1-4	-	TGTGCCAGCAGCTTCTTCGAGGAAAAACTGTTTTTT	CASSFFEEKLFF
TRBV11-2	TRBJ1-6	TRBD1	TGTGCCAGCCGCTACAGGGGGCAGGGGTCACCCCTCCACTTT	CASRYRGQGSPLHF
TRBV6-1	TRBJ2-7	TRBD2	TGTGCCAGCAGTGAAGAGTTTGGTGAGGGGAGGGTCTACGAGCAGTACTTC	CASSEEFGEGRVYEQYF
TRBV28	TRBJ2-2	-	TGTGCCAGCAGTTTATCGGGCAGGATTGGGGAGGCCGGGGAGCTGTTTTTT	CASSLSGRIGEAGELFF